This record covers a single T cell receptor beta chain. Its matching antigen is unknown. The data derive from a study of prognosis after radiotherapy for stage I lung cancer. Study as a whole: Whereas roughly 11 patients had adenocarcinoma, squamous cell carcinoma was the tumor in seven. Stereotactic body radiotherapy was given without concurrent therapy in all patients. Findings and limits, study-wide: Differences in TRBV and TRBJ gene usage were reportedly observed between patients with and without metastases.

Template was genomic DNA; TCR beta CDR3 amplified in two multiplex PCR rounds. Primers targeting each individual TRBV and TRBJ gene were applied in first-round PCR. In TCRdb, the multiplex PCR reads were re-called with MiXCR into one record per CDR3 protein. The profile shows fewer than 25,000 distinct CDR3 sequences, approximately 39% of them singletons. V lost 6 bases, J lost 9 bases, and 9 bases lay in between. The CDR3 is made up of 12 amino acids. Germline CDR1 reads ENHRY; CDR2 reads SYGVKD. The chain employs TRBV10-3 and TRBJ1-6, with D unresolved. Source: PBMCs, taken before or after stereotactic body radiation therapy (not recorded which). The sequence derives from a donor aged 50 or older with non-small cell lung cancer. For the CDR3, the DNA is TGTGCCATCAGGGGTATGATTTCACCCCTCCACTTT. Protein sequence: CAIRGMISPLHF.